This T cell receptor beta chain comes out of a study of T cell repertoires in cytomegalovirus infection. As for the study in general: HLA-C-restricted CMV epitopes, recently identified, and well-studied HLA-B-restricted ones were used by the study. TCR beta signatures that were public indicated CMV infection and matching HLA type. Study outcomes and limitations: Totalled public TCR beta family frequency picked out people who carried CMV plus the relevant HLA. There were HLA-C-restricted CMV-specific TCR beta clonotypes dominating the ex vivo response.

J lost 6 bases, V lost 2 bases, and 12 bases had no gene match. CDR3 size: 17 residues. The V gene's germline CDR1 is SGHTA and CDR2 FQGTGA. One entry per CDR3 protein results from TCRdb running MiXCR on the reads. The data contain around 750,000 distinct CDR3 sequences, around a third of them singletons. This clonotype was seen more than once but under ten times. Antigen unknown. The sequencing here drew on cultured CD8+ T cells from PBMCs, taken from culture after CMV antigen stimulation. This sequence joins TRBV7-3 and TRBJ1-5; TRBD1 matches at 8 bases. The clonotype originates from a human donor in good health (CMV status not recorded). Some clones in this sample may be carry-over from other donors' samples. The chain's CDR3 is CASSLGWTGRLIQPQHF. In DNA, the CDR3 is TGTGCCAGCAGCTTAGGTTGGACAGGGAGGTTGATTCAGCCCCAGCATTTT.